This T cell receptor beta chain was found in a study of T cell changes during pregnancy in multiple sclerosis. V was cut by 6 bases and J by 3 bases, with 14 bases left in between. This CDR3 comprises 15 residues. Germline values: CDR1 MNHEY, CDR2 SMNVEV (reference sequence). Only in-frame clones appear in the TCRdb table, and some are missing; sequencing was by immunoSEQ multiplex PCR. The data show approximately 74,000 clones, 85% to 95% seen once. This chain uses TRBV27 with TRBJ1-4; D is perhaps TRBD1 (6 bases). This clonotype originated in a female donor with multiple sclerosis, enrolled in a pregnancy study. Sequencing was performed on peripheral blood, taken before pregnancy. The CDR3 spells CASSIQGRPNEKLFF. DNA of the CDR3: TGTGCCAGCAGCATACAGGGCAGACCTAATGAAAAACTGTTTTTT.